This T cell receptor beta chain was captured in a study of blood T cell repertoires in COVID-19. Overall study: Acute and convalescent COVID-19 specimens originated in the United States, Italy and Spain. From T cells, B-cell-depleted T cells, or PBMCs came the material, which was cDNA or gDNA.

The study recruited people aged roughly 18 to 100 years across about 25 US areas. Authors' processing steps: Counts of nucleated cells, estimated from reference gene primer amplification, were obtained. Here immunoSEQ multiplex PCR was the method, and the copy in TCRdb shows in-frame clones only, minus some. V, J and clone size derive from that table, while D and trimming were established from the DNA sequence. The repertoire holds under 300,000 clones, with 80% to 85% as singletons. The CDR3 sequence is 14 residues long. V shed 5 bases and J 5 bases; nucleotides not matched to a gene: 7. The V gene's germline CDR1 is LGHNA and CDR2 YSLEER.

The clonotype comes from a man in his fifties or sixties who had recovered from COVID-19. Sequencing was done on a sample of PBMCs or T cells enriched from blood (not recorded which). The rearrangement joins TRBV4-3 to TRBJ2-3; 7 nucleotides agree with TRBD2. CDR3 residues: CASSGGGRRDTQYF. CDR3 bases: TGCGCCAGCAGCGGTGGCGGGAGACGAGATACGCAGTATTTT.